This entry concerns a single T cell receptor beta chain. Its antigen remains unidentified. Whole blood, unsorted for T cells, was the source of total RNA. Germline loops: CDR1 MNHNS, CDR2 SASEGT. This CDR3 is 14 amino acids long. The record originates from a study of monozygotic twins with inflammatory bowel disease. General study findings and limits: People with IBD had fewer clonotypes in common with others than healthy twins did, especially with disease activity.

Researchers ran eight separate cDNA reactions for each sample. Following a re-call of the 5' RACE reads, TCRdb has one entry per CDR3 protein and lacks DNA. This sample's clone table lists over 150,000 distinct CDR3 sequences. This chain connects TRBV6-1 to TRBJ2-5; the D call from TCRdb, TRBD1, cannot be confirmed without DNA. The source of this sequence is a human donor with ulcerative colitis or Crohn's disease, or a healthy co-twin of an affected twin (not recorded which). What was sequenced was blood. The CDR3 region is CASSPTLQGETQHF.